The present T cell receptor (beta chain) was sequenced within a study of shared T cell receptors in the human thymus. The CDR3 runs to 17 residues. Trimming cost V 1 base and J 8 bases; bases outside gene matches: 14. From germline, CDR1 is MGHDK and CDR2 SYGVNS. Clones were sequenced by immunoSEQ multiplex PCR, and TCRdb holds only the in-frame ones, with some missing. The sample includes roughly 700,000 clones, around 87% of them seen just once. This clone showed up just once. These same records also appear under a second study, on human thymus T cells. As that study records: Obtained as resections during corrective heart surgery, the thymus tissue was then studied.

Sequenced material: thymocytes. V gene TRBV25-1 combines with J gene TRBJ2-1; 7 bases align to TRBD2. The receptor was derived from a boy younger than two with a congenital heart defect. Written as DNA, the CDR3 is TGTGCCAGCAGTGAATGGGAGGGAGGGCCATTTGTGGATGAGCAGTTCTTC. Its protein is CASSEWEGGPFVDEQFF. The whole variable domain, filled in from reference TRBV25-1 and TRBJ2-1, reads EADIYQTPRYLVIGTGKKITLECSQTMGHDKMYWYQQDPGMELHLIHYSYGVNSTEKGDLSSESTVSRIRTEHFPLTLESARPSHTSQYLCASSEWEGGPFVDEQFFGPGTRLTVL.